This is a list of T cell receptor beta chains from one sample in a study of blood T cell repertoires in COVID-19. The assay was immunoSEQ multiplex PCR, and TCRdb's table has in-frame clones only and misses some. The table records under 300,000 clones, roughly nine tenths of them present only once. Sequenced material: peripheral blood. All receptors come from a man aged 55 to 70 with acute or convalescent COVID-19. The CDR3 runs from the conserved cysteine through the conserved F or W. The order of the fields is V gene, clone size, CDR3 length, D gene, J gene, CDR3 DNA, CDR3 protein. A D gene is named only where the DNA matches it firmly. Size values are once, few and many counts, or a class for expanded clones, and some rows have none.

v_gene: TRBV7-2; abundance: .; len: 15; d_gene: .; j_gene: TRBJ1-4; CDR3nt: TGTGCCAGCAGCCCAGTGGGGCGGCGTGATGAAAAACTGTTTTTT; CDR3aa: CASSPVGRRDEKLFF
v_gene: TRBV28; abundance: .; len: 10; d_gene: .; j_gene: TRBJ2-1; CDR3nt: TGTGCCAGCAGTTTTGAGGAGCAGTTCTTC; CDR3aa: CASSFEEQFF
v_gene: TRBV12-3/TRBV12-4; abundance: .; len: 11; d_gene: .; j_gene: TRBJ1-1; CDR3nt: TGTGCCAGCAGCCCTAGTATGGAAGCTTTCTTT; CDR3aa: CASSPSMEAFF
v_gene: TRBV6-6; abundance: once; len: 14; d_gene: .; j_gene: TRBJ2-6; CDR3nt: TGTGCCAGCAGTGGGCCCTCTGGGGCCAACGTCCTGACTTTC; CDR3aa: CASSGPSGANVLTF
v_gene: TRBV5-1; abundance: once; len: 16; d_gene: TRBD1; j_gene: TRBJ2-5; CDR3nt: TGCGCCAGCAGCTTGGGGTTGAGACAGGGATGGGAGACCCAGTACTTC; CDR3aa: CASSLGLRQGWETQYF
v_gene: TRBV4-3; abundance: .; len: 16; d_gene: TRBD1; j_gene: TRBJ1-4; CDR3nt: TGCGCCAGCAGCCAGGCCCGGGACAGTTCTAATGAAAAACTGTTTTTT; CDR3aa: CASSQARDSSNEKLFF
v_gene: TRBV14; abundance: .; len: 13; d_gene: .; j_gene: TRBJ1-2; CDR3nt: TGTGCCAGCAGCCAAATCCGAGGCTTTGGCTACACCTTC; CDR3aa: CASSQIRGFGYTF
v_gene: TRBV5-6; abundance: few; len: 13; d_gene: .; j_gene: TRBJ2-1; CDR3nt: TGTGCCAGCATCCTACAGGGTTTCAATGAGCAGTTCTTC; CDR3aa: CASILQGFNEQFF
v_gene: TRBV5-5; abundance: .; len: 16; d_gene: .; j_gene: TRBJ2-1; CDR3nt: TGTGCCAGCAGCCGTCAACTAGCCCCGAGTCACAATGAGCAGTTCTTC; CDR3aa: CASSRQLAPSHNEQFF
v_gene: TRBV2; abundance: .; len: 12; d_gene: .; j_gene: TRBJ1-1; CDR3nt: TGTGCCAGCAATAGACAGCCCTCGTCAGCTTTCTTT; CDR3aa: CASNRQPSSAFF
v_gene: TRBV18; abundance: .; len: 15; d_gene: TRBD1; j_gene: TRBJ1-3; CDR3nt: TGTGCCAGCTCACCACAGGGACAGGGATCAAACACCATATATTTT; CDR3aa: CASSPQGQGSNTIYF
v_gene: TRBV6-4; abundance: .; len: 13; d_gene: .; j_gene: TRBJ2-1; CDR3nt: TGTGCCAGCAGTTTGGAGAGGGCAGGTGAGCAGTTCTTC; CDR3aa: CASSLERAGEQFF
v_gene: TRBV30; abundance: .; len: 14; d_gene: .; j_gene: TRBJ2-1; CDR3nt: TGTGCCTGGAGCCGGGACAAGTCCTACAATGAGCAGTTCTTC; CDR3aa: CAWSRDKSYNEQFF
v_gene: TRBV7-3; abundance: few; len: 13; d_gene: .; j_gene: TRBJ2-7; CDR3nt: TGTGCCAGCAGCTTAGAGGGATCGGGAGAGCAGTACTTC; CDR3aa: CASSLEGSGEQYF
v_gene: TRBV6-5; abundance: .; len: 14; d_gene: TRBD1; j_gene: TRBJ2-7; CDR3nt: TGTGCCAGCAGCCAGGACAGGGCATCCTACGAGCAGTACTTC; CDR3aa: CASSQDRASYEQYF
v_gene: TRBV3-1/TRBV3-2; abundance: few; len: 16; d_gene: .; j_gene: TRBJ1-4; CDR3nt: TGTGCCAGCAGCCAAGCAGGGGCAGCAACTAATGAAAAACTGTTTTTT; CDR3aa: CASSQAGAATNEKLFF
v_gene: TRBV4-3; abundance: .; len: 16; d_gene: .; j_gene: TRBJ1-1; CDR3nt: TGCGCCAGCAGCCCGGGTGGAGTGTGGCTGAACACTGAAGCTTTCTTT; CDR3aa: CASSPGGVWLNTEAFF
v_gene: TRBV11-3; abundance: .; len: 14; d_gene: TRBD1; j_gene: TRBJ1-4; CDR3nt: TGTGCCAGCAGCTTAGGGACAGGGGATGAAAAACTGTTTTTT; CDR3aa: CASSLGTGDEKLFF